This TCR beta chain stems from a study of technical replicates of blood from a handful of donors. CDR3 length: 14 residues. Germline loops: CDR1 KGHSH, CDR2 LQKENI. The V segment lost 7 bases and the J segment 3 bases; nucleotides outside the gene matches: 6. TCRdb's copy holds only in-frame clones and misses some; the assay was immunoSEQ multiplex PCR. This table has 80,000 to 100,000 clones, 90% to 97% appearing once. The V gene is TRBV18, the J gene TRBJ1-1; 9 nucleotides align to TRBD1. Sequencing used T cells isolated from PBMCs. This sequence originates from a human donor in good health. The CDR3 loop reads CASFRDRVHTEAFF. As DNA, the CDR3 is TGTGCCAGCTTCAGGGACAGGGTTCACACTGAAGCTTTCTTT.